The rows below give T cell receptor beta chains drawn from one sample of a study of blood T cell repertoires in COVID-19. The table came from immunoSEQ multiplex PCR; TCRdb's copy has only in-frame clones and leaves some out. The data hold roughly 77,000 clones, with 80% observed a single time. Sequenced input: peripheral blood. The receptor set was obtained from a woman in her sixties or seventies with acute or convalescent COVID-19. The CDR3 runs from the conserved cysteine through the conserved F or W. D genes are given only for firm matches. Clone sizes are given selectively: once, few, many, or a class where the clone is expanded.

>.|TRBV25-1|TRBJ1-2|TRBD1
CASSDSDRGYGYTF
TGTGCCAGCAGTGACAGTGACAGGGGCTATGGCTACACCTTC
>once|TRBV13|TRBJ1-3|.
CASSLGRGGPGNTIYF
TGTGCCAGCAGCTTAGGCCGGGGAGGTCCTGGAAACACCATATATTTT
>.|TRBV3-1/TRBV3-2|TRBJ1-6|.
CASSQPGQGNSPLHF
TGTGCCAGCAGCCAACCGGGACAAGGAAATTCACCCCTCCACTTT
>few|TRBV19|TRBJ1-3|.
CASSGQNSGNTIYF
TGTGCCAGTAGTGGGCAGAACTCTGGAAACACCATATATTTT
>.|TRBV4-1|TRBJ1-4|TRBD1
CASSLDRGSDEKLFF
TGCGCCAGCAGCCTTGACAGGGGGTCGGATGAAAAACTGTTTTTT
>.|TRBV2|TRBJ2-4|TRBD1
CARGQGGFPDKNIQYF
TGTGCCAGAGGACAGGGGGGCTTCCCAGATAAAAACATTCAGTACTTC
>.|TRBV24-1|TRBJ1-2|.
CATSDSQSTSNYGYTF
TGTGCCACCAGTGATTCACAGTCCACCTCTAACTATGGCTACACCTTC
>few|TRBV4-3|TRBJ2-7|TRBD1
CASSSTHSGQGGPYEQYF
TGCGCCAGCAGCTCCACCCATTCCGGACAGGGTGGCCCCTACGAGCAGTACTTC
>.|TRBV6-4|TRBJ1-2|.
CASSDRDLISYGYTF
TGTGCCAGCAGTGACCGGGATTTAATTAGTTATGGCTACACCTTC
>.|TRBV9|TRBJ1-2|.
CASSVGQQGVPYGYTF
TGTGCCAGCAGCGTAGGGCAGCAGGGCGTTCCTTATGGCTACACCTTC
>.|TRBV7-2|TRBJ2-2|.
CASSLVLGGGELFF
TGTGCCAGCAGCTTAGTCCTCGGGGGCGGGGAGCTGTTTTTT
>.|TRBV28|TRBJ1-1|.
CASVFSRGNTEAFF
TGTGCCAGCGTCTTTTCCCGGGGTAACACTGAAGCTTTCTTT
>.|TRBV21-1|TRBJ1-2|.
CASSPHSRGRDYGYTF
TGTGCCAGCAGCCCACATTCCAGGGGGCGCGACTATGGCTACACCTTC
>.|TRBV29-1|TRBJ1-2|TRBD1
CSVGSGTENYGYTF
TGCAGCGTTGGTAGTGGGACAGAGAACTATGGCTACACCTTC
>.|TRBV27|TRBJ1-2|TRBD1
CASSSHGTGLDYTF
TGTGCCAGCAGTTCCCACGGGACAGGGCTCGACTACACCTTC
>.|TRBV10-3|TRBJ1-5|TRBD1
CAISESGGGNQPQHF
TGTGCCATCAGTGAGTCAGGGGGCGGCAATCAGCCCCAGCATTTT
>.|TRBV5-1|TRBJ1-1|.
CASSLRRGEAFF
TGCGCCAGCAGCTTAAGAAGAGGGGAAGCTTTCTTT
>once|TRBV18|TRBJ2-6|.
CASSLISGANVLTF
TGTGCCAGCTCACTTATCTCTGGGGCCAACGTCCTGACTTTC
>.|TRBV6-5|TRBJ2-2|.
CASSYSGRPNTGELFF
TGTGCCAGCAGTTACTCGGGCAGGCCGAACACCGGGGAGCTGTTTTTT
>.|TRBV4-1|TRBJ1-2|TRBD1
CASSRLNRDRDNYGYTF
TGCGCCAGCAGCCGCTTAAACCGGGACAGGGATAACTATGGCTACACCTTC
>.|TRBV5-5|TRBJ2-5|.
CASSLGREQTQYF
TGTGCCAGCAGCTTGGGAAGAGAACAGACCCAGTACTTC
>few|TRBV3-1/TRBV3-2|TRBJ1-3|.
CASQGSGNTIYF
TGTGCCAGCCAGGGTTCTGGAAACACCATATATTTT
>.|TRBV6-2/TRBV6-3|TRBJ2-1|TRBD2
CASSYYGGGAVYNEQFF
TGTGCCAGCAGTTACTATGGCGGGGGGGCTGTCTACAATGAGCAGTTCTTC
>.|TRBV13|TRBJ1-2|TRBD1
CASSRDRDFGYTF
TGTGCCAGCAGCAGGGACAGGGATTTTGGCTACACCTTC
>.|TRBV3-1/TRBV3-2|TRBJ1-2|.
CASSQDRRVVGYTF
TGTGCCAGCAGCCAAGATAGGCGGGTGGTCGGCTACACCTTC
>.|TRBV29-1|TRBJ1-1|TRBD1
CSVANRGATEAFF
TGCAGCGTCGCAAACAGGGGAGCGACTGAAGCTTTCTTT
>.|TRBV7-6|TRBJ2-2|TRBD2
CASSLGGGSTGELFF
TGTGCCAGCAGCTTAGGCGGGGGGTCCACCGGGGAGCTGTTTTTT
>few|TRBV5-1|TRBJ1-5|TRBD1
CASSLVPDRDQPQHF
TGCGCCAGCAGCTTGGTCCCCGACAGGGATCAGCCCCAGCATTTT
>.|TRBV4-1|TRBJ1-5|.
CASSQEEVPTGQPQHF
TGCGCCAGCAGCCAAGAAGAAGTCCCTACGGGACAGCCCCAGCATTTT
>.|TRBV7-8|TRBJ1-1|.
CASSLWGEGTEAFF
TGTGCCAGCAGCTTATGGGGAGAAGGGACTGAAGCTTTCTTT
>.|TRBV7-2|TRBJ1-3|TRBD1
CASSPRTGITGNTIYF
TGTGCCAGCAGCCCCCGGACAGGGATCACTGGAAACACCATATATTTT
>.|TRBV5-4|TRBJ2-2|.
CASSFARSGELFF
TGTGCCAGCAGCTTTGCGCGGTCCGGGGAGCTGTTTTTT
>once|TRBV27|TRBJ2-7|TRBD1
CASSAGTGWLGEQYF
TGTGCCAGCAGTGCCGGGACAGGGTGGCTTGGCGAGCAGTACTTC
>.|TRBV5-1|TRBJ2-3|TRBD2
CASSLLAGGRTDTQYF
TGCGCCAGCAGTCTATTAGCGGGGGGCCGCACAGATACGCAGTATTTT
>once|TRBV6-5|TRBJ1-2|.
CASSLDRQSGYTF
TGTGCCAGCAGTCTTGACAGACAGTCAGGCTACACCTTC
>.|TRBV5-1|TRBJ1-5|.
CASSLLGGNNQPQHF
TGCGCCAGCAGCTTGCTGGGGGGGAACAATCAGCCCCAGCATTTT
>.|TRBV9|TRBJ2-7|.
CASSVSYGDEQYF
TGTGCCAGCAGCGTGTCCTACGGGGACGAGCAGTACTTC
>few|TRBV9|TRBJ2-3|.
CASSVSGTSTDTQYF
TGTGCCAGCAGCGTATCCGGGACTAGCACAGATACGCAGTATTTT
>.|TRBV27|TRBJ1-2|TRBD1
CASSTRTGNYGYTF
TGTGCCAGCAGTACCCGGACAGGAAACTATGGCTACACCTTC
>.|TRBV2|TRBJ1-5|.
CASSGPLNQPQHF
TGTGCCAGCAGTGGTCCCCTCAATCAGCCCCAGCATTTT
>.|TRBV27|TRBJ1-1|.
CASSLTGGTTEAFF
TGTGCCAGCAGTTTAACCGGGGGGACGACTGAAGCTTTCTTT
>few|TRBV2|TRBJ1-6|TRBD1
CASSGTRDRGGNSPLHF
TGTGCCAGCAGCGGAACCCGGGACAGGGGTGGCAATTCACCCCTCCACTTT
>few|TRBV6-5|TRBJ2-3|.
CASSYRGRSTDTQYF
TGTGCCAGCAGTTACCGCGGCCGGTCCACAGATACGCAGTATTTT
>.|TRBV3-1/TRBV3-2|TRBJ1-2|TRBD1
CASSTGQGAWDGYTF
TGTGCCAGCAGTACTGGACAGGGGGCTTGGGATGGCTACACCTTC
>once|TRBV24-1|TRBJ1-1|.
CATSAGNTEAFF
TGTGCCACCAGTGCAGGGAACACTGAAGCTTTCTTT